The subject of this entry is one T cell receptor beta chain. Its antigen is not known. This sample was taken from a study of T cells expressing NK-cell markers. The CDR3 extends over 15 amino acids. CDR1 and CDR2 from the germline V gene are LNHNV and YYDKDF (reference sequence). TCRdb re-called the 5' RACE reads and catalogs CDR3 proteins one per entry, DNA excluded. Seen in this sample are 150,000 to 180,000 distinct CDR3 sequences; the ten most common clones hold 37%. General study findings and limits: About six donors carried dominant NKG2C+ clonotypes that made up about 1.0-7.5% of their CD8+ T cells.

Specimen: blood T cells: a sorted CD56 or NKG2C T cell subset, CD4+ or CD8+ T cells, or bulk PBMC T cells (not recorded which). The receptor was derived from a woman in her 50s in good health. The chain carries TRBV15 and TRBJ2-3; the D gene TCRdb calls, TRBD2, cannot be checked with no DNA. CDR3: CATRGPTIATDTQYF.